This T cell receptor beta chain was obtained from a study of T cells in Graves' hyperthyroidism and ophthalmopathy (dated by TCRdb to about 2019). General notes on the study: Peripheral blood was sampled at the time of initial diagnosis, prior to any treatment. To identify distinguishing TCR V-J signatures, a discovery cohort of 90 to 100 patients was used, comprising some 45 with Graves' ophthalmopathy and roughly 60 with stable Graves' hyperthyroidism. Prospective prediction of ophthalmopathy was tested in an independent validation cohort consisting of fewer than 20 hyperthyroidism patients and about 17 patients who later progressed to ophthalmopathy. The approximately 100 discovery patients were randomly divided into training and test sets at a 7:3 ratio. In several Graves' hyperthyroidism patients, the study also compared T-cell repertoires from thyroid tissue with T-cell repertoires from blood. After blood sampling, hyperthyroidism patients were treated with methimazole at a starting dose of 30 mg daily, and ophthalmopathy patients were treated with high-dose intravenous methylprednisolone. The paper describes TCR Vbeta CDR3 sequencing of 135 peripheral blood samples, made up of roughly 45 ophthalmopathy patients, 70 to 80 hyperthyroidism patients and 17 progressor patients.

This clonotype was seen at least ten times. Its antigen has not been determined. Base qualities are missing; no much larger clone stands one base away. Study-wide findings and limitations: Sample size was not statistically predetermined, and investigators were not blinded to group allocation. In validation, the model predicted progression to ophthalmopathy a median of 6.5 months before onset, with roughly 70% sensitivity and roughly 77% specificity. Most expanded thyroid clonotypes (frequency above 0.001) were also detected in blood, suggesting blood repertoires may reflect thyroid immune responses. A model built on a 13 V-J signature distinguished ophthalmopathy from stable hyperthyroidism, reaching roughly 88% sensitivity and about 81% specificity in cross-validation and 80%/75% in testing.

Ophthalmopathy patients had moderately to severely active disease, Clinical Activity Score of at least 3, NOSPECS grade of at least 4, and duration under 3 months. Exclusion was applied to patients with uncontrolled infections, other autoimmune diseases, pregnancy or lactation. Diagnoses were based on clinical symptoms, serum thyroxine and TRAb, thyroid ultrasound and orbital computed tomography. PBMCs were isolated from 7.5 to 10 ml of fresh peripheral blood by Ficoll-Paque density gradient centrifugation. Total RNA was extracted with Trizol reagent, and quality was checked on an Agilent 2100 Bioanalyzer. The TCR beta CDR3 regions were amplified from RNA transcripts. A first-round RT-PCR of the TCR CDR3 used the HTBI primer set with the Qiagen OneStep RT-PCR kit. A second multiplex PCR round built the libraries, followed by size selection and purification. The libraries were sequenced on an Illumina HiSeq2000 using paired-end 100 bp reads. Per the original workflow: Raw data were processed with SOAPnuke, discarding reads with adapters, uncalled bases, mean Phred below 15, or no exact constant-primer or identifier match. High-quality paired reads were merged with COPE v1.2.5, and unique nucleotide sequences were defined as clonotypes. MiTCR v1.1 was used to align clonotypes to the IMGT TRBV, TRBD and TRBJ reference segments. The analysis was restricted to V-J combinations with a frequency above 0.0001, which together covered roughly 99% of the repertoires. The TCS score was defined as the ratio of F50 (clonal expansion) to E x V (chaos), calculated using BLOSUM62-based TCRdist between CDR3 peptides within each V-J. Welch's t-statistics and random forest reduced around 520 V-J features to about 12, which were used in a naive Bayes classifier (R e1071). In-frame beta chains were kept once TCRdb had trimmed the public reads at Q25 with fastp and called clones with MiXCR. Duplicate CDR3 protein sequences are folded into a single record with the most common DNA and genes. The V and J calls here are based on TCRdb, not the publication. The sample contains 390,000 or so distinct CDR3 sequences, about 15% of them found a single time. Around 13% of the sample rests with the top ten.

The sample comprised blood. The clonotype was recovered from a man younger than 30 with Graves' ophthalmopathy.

The CDR3 is CASSSQKLRIYNEQFF. The DNA reads as follows: TGCGCCAGCAGCTCCCAGAAGCTCAGAATCTACAATGAGCAGTTCTTC. The receptor chain draws on TRBV5-1 and TRBJ2-1; the D gene assignment is ambiguous. The CDR3 numbers 16 residues from cysteine through phenylalanine. The kept DNA is CDR3 alone, 48 bases in frame from the first base. Trimming removed 3 bases from V and 3 bases from J, leaving 16 bases between the germline ends. The germline V gene yields SGHRS for CDR1 and YFSETQ for CDR2.